This TCR beta chain emerged from a study of cytomegalovirus exposure and HLA in healthy donors. Germline loops: CDR1 MNHNS, CDR2 SASEGT. Trimming shortened V by 8 bases and J by 4 bases, and 12 bases separated the two germline ends. The CDR3 has 13 residues. Study observations and caveats: Both high specificity and high sensitivity reportedly marked the classifier's diagnosis of cytomegalovirus status.

Notes on this clone: Its specificity is not known. In the same sample, other DNA sequences code for this CDR3.

The study sampled nominally healthy donors, though unrecorded immune exposures were likely. PCR primers comprised 60 Vbeta and 13 Jbeta primers. TCRdb's copy holds only in-frame clones and misses some; the assay was immunoSEQ multiplex PCR. The sample contains roughly 100,000 clones, about a tenth of which appear only once. This clonotype was sampled from a man aged 50-60 years in good health and CMV-seropositive. Sequenced: PBMCs. The J gene is TRBJ1-5, the V gene TRBV6-1; TRBD1 is a possible D gene (6 bases). CDR3 sequence: CASSRGGNQPQHF. CDR3 nucleotides: TGTGCCAGCTCGAGAGGGGGAAATCAGCCCCAGCATTTT.